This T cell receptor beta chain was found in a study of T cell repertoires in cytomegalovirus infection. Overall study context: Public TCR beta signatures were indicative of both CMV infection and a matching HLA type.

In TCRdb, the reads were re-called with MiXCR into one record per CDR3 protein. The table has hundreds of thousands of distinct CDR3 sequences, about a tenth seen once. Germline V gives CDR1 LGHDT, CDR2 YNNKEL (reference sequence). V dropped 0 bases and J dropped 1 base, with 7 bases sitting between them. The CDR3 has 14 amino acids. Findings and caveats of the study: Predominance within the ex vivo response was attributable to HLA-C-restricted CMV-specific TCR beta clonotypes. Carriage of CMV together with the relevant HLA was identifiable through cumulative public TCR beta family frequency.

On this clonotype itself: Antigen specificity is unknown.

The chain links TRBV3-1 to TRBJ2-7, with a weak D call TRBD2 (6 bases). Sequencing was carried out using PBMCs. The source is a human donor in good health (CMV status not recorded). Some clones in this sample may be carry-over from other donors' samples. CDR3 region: CASSQEGGSYEQYF. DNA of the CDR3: TGTGCCAGCAGCCAAGAAGGAGGGTCCTACGAGCAGTACTTC.